These T cell receptor beta chains were read from a single sample in a study of T-cell reconstitution after alpha-beta-depleted transplantation in children. TCRdb processed the PCR reads anew with MiXCR; each CDR3 protein has one entry. The sample includes some 200,000 distinct CDR3 sequences, 7% to 9% of them seen just once. The material sequenced was PBMCs, mostly from graft donor cells, taken 360 days after TCRalphabeta/CD19-depleted stem cell transplant. These receptors were obtained from a male patient under 10 years old who had a stem cell transplant for acute myeloid leukemia, so the T cells may come from the graft donor. Both conserved end residues are part of each CDR3. The order of the fields is D gene, clone size, V gene, J gene, CDR3 DNA, CDR3 protein. D genes are given only for firm matches. The size field is filled for only some rows; it gives once, few, many or a size class.

D gene: -; clone size: many; V gene: TRBV7-9; J gene: TRBJ2-3; CDR3 DNA: TGTGCCAGCAGCTCCCCACTCACAGATACGCAGTATTTT; CDR3 protein: CASSSPLTDTQYF
D gene: TRBD1; clone size: -; V gene: TRBV5-5; J gene: TRBJ2-6; CDR3 DNA: TGTGCCAGCAGCTTTGGACAGGGGGCGCTTGGGGCCAACGTCCTGACTTTC; CDR3 protein: CASSFGQGALGANVLTF
D gene: TRBD2; clone size: many; V gene: TRBV7-9; J gene: TRBJ2-1; CDR3 DNA: TGTGCCAGCAGCTTGACGAGCGGGACGGGAAATGAGCAGTTCTTC; CDR3 protein: CASSLTSGTGNEQFF
D gene: -; clone size: few; V gene: TRBV20-1; J gene: TRBJ2-1; CDR3 DNA: TGCAGTGCTAGCACGCGGGACCTCTACAATGAGCAGTTCTTC; CDR3 protein: CSASTRDLYNEQFF
D gene: -; clone size: many; V gene: TRBV29-1; J gene: TRBJ2-1; CDR3 DNA: TGCAGCGTTGAAGATTCACCAGGCCCCAATGAGCAGTTCTTC; CDR3 protein: CSVEDSPGPNEQFF
D gene: -; clone size: once; V gene: TRBV12-3/TRBV12-4; J gene: TRBJ1-1; CDR3 DNA: TGTGCCAGCGGGGGGGGGTGGAACACTGAAGCTTTCTTT; CDR3 protein: CASGGGWNTEAFF
D gene: TRBD2; clone size: many; V gene: TRBV6-4; J gene: TRBJ2-3; CDR3 DNA: TGTGCCAGCAGCAGAGGGACTAGCGGGAGCACAGATACGCAGTATTTT; CDR3 protein: CASSRGTSGSTDTQYF
D gene: -; clone size: -; V gene: TRBV3-1; J gene: TRBJ2-2; CDR3 DNA: TGTGCCAGCAGCCAAGGGACCGGGGAGCTGTTTTTT; CDR3 protein: CASSQGTGELFF
D gene: -; clone size: few; V gene: TRBV12-3/TRBV12-4; J gene: TRBJ2-7; CDR3 DNA: TGTGCCAGCAGCTCCCGGGGGAAGGGCTACGAGCAGTACTTC; CDR3 protein: CASSSRGKGYEQYF
D gene: TRBD2; clone size: -; V gene: TRBV7-2; J gene: TRBJ2-5; CDR3 DNA: TGTGCCAGCAGCACCAGACTAGCGGGGGACCAAGAGACCCAGTACTTC; CDR3 protein: CASSTRLAGDQETQYF
D gene: -; clone size: few; V gene: TRBV12-3/TRBV12-4; J gene: TRBJ1-4; CDR3 DNA: TGTGCCAGCAGTGCCTCCGGGAGAGAAGAAAAACTGTTTTTT; CDR3 protein: CASSASGREEKLFF
D gene: -; clone size: many; V gene: TRBV20-1; J gene: TRBJ2-4; CDR3 DNA: TGCAGTGTCCGGGACCCAGGAGGGGGAAACATTCAGTACTTC; CDR3 protein: CSVRDPGGGNIQYF
D gene: -; clone size: -; V gene: TRBV6-1; J gene: TRBJ2-1; CDR3 DNA: TGTGCCAGCAGTGTTTCCGGGGTCGGCTCCTACAATGAGCAGTTCTTC; CDR3 protein: CASSVSGVGSYNEQFF
D gene: -; clone size: many; V gene: TRBV5-1; J gene: TRBJ2-1; CDR3 DNA: TGCGCCAGCAGCTTGGGACTGCTCAATGAGCAGTTCTTC; CDR3 protein: CASSLGLLNEQFF
D gene: -; clone size: many; V gene: TRBV24-1; J gene: TRBJ2-2; CDR3 DNA: TGTGCCACCAGTGATCCCTTCGGGCCCAACACCGGGGAGCTGTTTTTT; CDR3 protein: CATSDPFGPNTGELFF
D gene: -; clone size: many; V gene: TRBV11-2; J gene: TRBJ2-1; CDR3 DNA: TGTGCCAGCAACCCAAGGGGGGGCTCCTACAATGAGCAGTTCTTC; CDR3 protein: CASNPRGGSYNEQFF
D gene: -; clone size: -; V gene: TRBV5-1; J gene: TRBJ2-7; CDR3 DNA: TGCGCCAGCAGCTTCCCGCGCGAGGACCACGAGCAGTACTTC; CDR3 protein: CASSFPREDHEQYF
D gene: -; clone size: few; V gene: TRBV5-1; J gene: TRBJ2-3; CDR3 DNA: TGCGCCAGCAGCTTAAACCGGGAGCCTCCAGGGTATTTT; CDR3 protein: CASSLNREPPGYF
D gene: TRBD1; clone size: few; V gene: TRBV29-1; J gene: TRBJ1-4; CDR3 DNA: TGCAGCGTCCTACAGACAGGGGCGCGAGAAAAACTGTTTTTT; CDR3 protein: CSVLQTGAREKLFF
D gene: -; clone size: many; V gene: TRBV4-1; J gene: TRBJ1-2; CDR3 DNA: TGCGCCAGCAGCCAAGAGGGGTTCTATGGCTACACCTTC; CDR3 protein: CASSQEGFYGYTF
D gene: -; clone size: few; V gene: TRBV4-3; J gene: TRBJ2-7; CDR3 DNA: TGCGCCAGCAGCCAGTATGGGGGGACGGTCGTTTCCGAGCAGTACTTC; CDR3 protein: CASSQYGGTVVSEQYF
D gene: -; clone size: few; V gene: TRBV5-1; J gene: TRBJ1-1; CDR3 DNA: TGCGCCAGCAGCTTGGCGGTAACCGCCAACACTGAAGCTTTCTTT; CDR3 protein: CASSLAVTANTEAFF
D gene: TRBD1; clone size: -; V gene: TRBV20-1; J gene: TRBJ1-1; CDR3 DNA: TGCAGTGACACCAGAGGGGGCATGAACACTGAAGCTTTCTTT; CDR3 protein: CSDTRGGMNTEAFF
D gene: -; clone size: many; V gene: TRBV29-1; J gene: TRBJ2-7; CDR3 DNA: TGCAGCGCTGCTGGGTCCTCCTACGAGCAGTACTTC; CDR3 protein: CSAAGSSYEQYF
D gene: TRBD2; clone size: many; V gene: TRBV15; J gene: TRBJ2-1; CDR3 DNA: TGTGCCACCAGCAGAGATAGGCGGGGGGACAATGAGCAGTTCTTC; CDR3 protein: CATSRDRRGDNEQFF
D gene: TRBD1; clone size: -; V gene: TRBV12-3/TRBV12-4; J gene: TRBJ1-5; CDR3 DNA: TGTGCCAGCAAGAAAGCCGGGACAGGGGGCAATCAGCCCCAGCATTTT; CDR3 protein: CASKKAGTGGNQPQHF
D gene: -; clone size: many; V gene: TRBV12-3/TRBV12-4; J gene: TRBJ2-1; CDR3 DNA: TGTGCCAGCAGTTTAGGGGGTGGGACTTCCTTCTACAATGAGCAGTTCTTC; CDR3 protein: CASSLGGGTSFYNEQFF
D gene: -; clone size: -; V gene: TRBV5-1; J gene: TRBJ1-1; CDR3 DNA: TGCGCCAGCAGTGCCGAGACACGAGTACCCCCTGAAGCTTTCTTT; CDR3 protein: CASSAETRVPPEAFF
D gene: -; clone size: few; V gene: TRBV5-6; J gene: TRBJ2-5; CDR3 DNA: TGTGCCAGCAGCTTGAGGTCAGGGGATGGGTCGGAGACCCAGTACTTC; CDR3 protein: CASSLRSGDGSETQYF
D gene: TRBD2; clone size: many; V gene: TRBV20-1; J gene: TRBJ2-4; CDR3 DNA: TGCAGTGCTAGAGATCGGGAGGGCCGAAACATTCAGTACTTC; CDR3 protein: CSARDREGRNIQYF
D gene: -; clone size: few; V gene: TRBV27; J gene: TRBJ1-3; CDR3 DNA: TGTGCCAGCAGTCAGTTCCCGGGCCGCCGGTCCCCTGCGGGAAACACCATATATTTT; CDR3 protein: CASSQFPGRRSPAGNTIYF
D gene: -; clone size: few; V gene: TRBV29-1; J gene: TRBJ1-2; CDR3 DNA: TGCAGCGCCGTGCGGGGGAACTATGGCTACACCTTC; CDR3 protein: CSAVRGNYGYTF
D gene: -; clone size: many; V gene: TRBV27; J gene: TRBJ2-2; CDR3 DNA: TGTGCCAGCAGTTACAAATCAAAGGGCCCCGGGGAGCTGTTTTTT; CDR3 protein: CASSYKSKGPGELFF
D gene: TRBD2; clone size: many; V gene: TRBV6-5; J gene: TRBJ2-1; CDR3 DNA: TGTGCCAGCAGTTTTGGGACTAGCGGGAGTATCGCTGAGCAGTTCTTC; CDR3 protein: CASSFGTSGSIAEQFF
D gene: -; clone size: many; V gene: TRBV12-3/TRBV12-4; J gene: TRBJ2-2; CDR3 DNA: TGTGCCAGCAGGAGCCCTACACCCGGGGAGCTGTTTTTT; CDR3 protein: CASRSPTPGELFF
D gene: -; clone size: many; V gene: TRBV5-1; J gene: TRBJ2-5; CDR3 DNA: TGCGCCAGCAGCATTCAGGGAGAGACCCAGTACTTC; CDR3 protein: CASSIQGETQYF
D gene: TRBD1; clone size: many; V gene: TRBV12-3/TRBV12-4; J gene: TRBJ2-2; CDR3 DNA: TGTGCCAGCAGCCCACAGGGGGCCATTGCCGGGGAGCTGTTTTTT; CDR3 protein: CASSPQGAIAGELFF
D gene: -; clone size: many; V gene: TRBV25-1; J gene: TRBJ2-1; CDR3 DNA: TGTGCCAGCAGTGACCCCGGGACGTACAATGAGCAGTTCTTC; CDR3 protein: CASSDPGTYNEQFF
D gene: -; clone size: few; V gene: TRBV15; J gene: TRBJ1-1; CDR3 DNA: TGTGCCACCAGCAGTTATACAGGAGCGAACACTGAAGCTTTCTTT; CDR3 protein: CATSSYTGANTEAFF
D gene: -; clone size: -; V gene: TRBV29-1; J gene: TRBJ2-1; CDR3 DNA: TGCAGCGTTGTGAGCAGGGATGGGCAGTTCTTC; CDR3 protein: CSVVSRDGQFF
D gene: -; clone size: few; V gene: TRBV5-1; J gene: TRBJ2-1; CDR3 DNA: TGCGCCAGCAGCATTTGGAGGGGGCCTACCGGCCAGGAGCAGTTCTTC; CDR3 protein: CASSIWRGPTGQEQFF
D gene: TRBD1; clone size: -; V gene: TRBV12-3/TRBV12-4; J gene: TRBJ1-1; CDR3 DNA: TGTGCCAGCAGTAAGACAGGGACTGAAGCTTTCTTT; CDR3 protein: CASSKTGTEAFF
D gene: -; clone size: many; V gene: TRBV5-1; J gene: TRBJ2-7; CDR3 DNA: TGCGCCAGCAGCTCAGGGGGGACAATCGAGCAGTACTTC; CDR3 protein: CASSSGGTIEQYF